This is a list of T cell receptor beta chains from one sample in a study of blood T cells in healthy people across ages. MiXCR, applied by TCRdb to the 5' RACE reads, yields one record per CDR3 protein. Of 250,000 to 300,000 distinct CDR3 sequences listed, about 25% are singletons. The sequenced material came from blood. All receptors come from an older woman in good health. Both conserved end residues are part of each CDR3. A D gene is named only where the DNA matches it firmly. Size values are once, few and many counts, or a class for expanded clones, and some rows have none.

cdr3_nt: TGCGCCAGCAGCTTGGGCAGGAACCGCCGAGGGAATGAGCAGTTCTTC
cdr3_aa: CASSLGRNRRGNEQFF
j_call: TRBJ2-1
v_call: TRBV5-1
d_call: NA
cdr3_length: 16
clone_size: NA

cdr3_nt: TGCGCCAGCAGCTTGGAGAGCAGGGGGGAGCAGTTCTTC
cdr3_aa: CASSLESRGEQFF
j_call: TRBJ2-1
v_call: TRBV5-1
d_call: TRBD1
cdr3_length: 13
clone_size: NA

cdr3_nt: TGCAGCGTCTTCGAGGGGGTGGGTCAGCCCCAGCATTTT
cdr3_aa: CSVFEGVGQPQHF
j_call: TRBJ1-5
v_call: TRBV29-1
d_call: NA
cdr3_length: 13
clone_size: NA

cdr3_nt: TGCGCCAGCAGCTTGTATAGCGGGGGCTACGAGCAGTACTTC
cdr3_aa: CASSLYSGGYEQYF
j_call: TRBJ2-7
v_call: TRBV5-1
d_call: TRBD2
cdr3_length: 14
clone_size: NA

cdr3_nt: TGTGCCAGCAGTCGGTCAGGCTCTGGGGCCAACGTCCTGACTTTC
cdr3_aa: CASSRSGSGANVLTF
j_call: TRBJ2-6
v_call: TRBV28
d_call: NA
cdr3_length: 15
clone_size: NA

cdr3_nt: TGTGCCAGCAGTTACGATAGCGGGACCGGGGAGCTGTTTTTT
cdr3_aa: CASSYDSGTGELFF
j_call: TRBJ2-2
v_call: TRBV6-5
d_call: TRBD2
cdr3_length: 14
clone_size: many

cdr3_nt: TGCGCCAGCAGCCAAGAATTCGGGAGTGACTCCTACGAGCAGTACTTC
cdr3_aa: CASSQEFGSDSYEQYF
j_call: TRBJ2-7
v_call: TRBV4-1
d_call: NA
cdr3_length: 16
clone_size: few

cdr3_nt: TGCAGTGCTAGAGACCAGCGCCCCAACACCGGGGAGCTGTTTTTT
cdr3_aa: CSARDQRPNTGELFF
j_call: TRBJ2-2
v_call: TRBV20-1
d_call: NA
cdr3_length: 15
clone_size: NA

cdr3_nt: TGCGCCAGCAGTAACAGGTATTCCTCTGGGGCCAACGTCCTGACTTTC
cdr3_aa: CASSNRYSSGANVLTF
j_call: TRBJ2-6
v_call: TRBV5-1
d_call: NA
cdr3_length: 16
clone_size: many

cdr3_nt: TGCAGCGTTGTACTAGCGGGAGTGGGAAACATTCAGTACTTC
cdr3_aa: CSVVLAGVGNIQYF
j_call: TRBJ2-4
v_call: TRBV29-1
d_call: TRBD2
cdr3_length: 14
clone_size: few

cdr3_nt: TGTGCCAGCAGCGTGAGGACGGGCGATGAGCAGTTCTTC
cdr3_aa: CASSVRTGDEQFF
j_call: TRBJ2-1
v_call: TRBV9
d_call: NA
cdr3_length: 13
clone_size: few

cdr3_nt: TGTGCCAGCATTCTAGCGGGCAGCACGGGCAATGAGCAGTTCTTC
cdr3_aa: CASILAGSTGNEQFF
j_call: TRBJ2-1
v_call: TRBV6-2/TRBV6-3
d_call: TRBD2
cdr3_length: 15
clone_size: NA

cdr3_nt: TGTGCTAGTGGTTTGGACCCACTAGCGGGGGTTTCAGATACGCAGTATTTT
cdr3_aa: CASGLDPLAGVSDTQYF
j_call: TRBJ2-3
v_call: TRBV12-5
d_call: TRBD2
cdr3_length: 17
clone_size: NA

cdr3_nt: TGCAGCGTTGAAAGACTAGACAGCTCCTACAATGAGCAGTTCTTC
cdr3_aa: CSVERLDSSYNEQFF
j_call: TRBJ2-1
v_call: TRBV29-1
d_call: NA
cdr3_length: 15
clone_size: few

cdr3_nt: TGTGCCATCAGTCGCGGGACAGGGGACGACGAGCAGTACTTC
cdr3_aa: CAISRGTGDDEQYF
j_call: TRBJ2-7
v_call: TRBV10-3
d_call: TRBD1
cdr3_length: 14
clone_size: NA

cdr3_nt: TGCAGTGCTAGAGATCTGGGGGCTCCGAATGAAAAACTGTTTTTT
cdr3_aa: CSARDLGAPNEKLFF
j_call: TRBJ1-4
v_call: TRBV20-1
d_call: NA
cdr3_length: 15
clone_size: many

cdr3_nt: TGCGCCAGCAGCTTGCAGGACTACCAAACGCAGTATTTT
cdr3_aa: CASSLQDYQTQYF
j_call: TRBJ2-3
v_call: TRBV5-1
d_call: NA
cdr3_length: 13
clone_size: NA

cdr3_nt: TGCAGCGTTGACAGGGGGCTAAACTACAATGAGCAGTTCTTC
cdr3_aa: CSVDRGLNYNEQFF
j_call: TRBJ2-1
v_call: TRBV29-1
d_call: TRBD1
cdr3_length: 14
clone_size: NA

cdr3_nt: TGTGCCACTATAACTAGCGGACGTAACACCGGGGAGCTGTTTTTT
cdr3_aa: CATITSGRNTGELFF
j_call: TRBJ2-2
v_call: TRBV28
d_call: TRBD2
cdr3_length: 15
clone_size: few

cdr3_nt: TGTGCCACCCGAGCAGGGGGCGGTTCACCCCTCCACTTT
cdr3_aa: CATRAGGGSPLHF
j_call: TRBJ1-6
v_call: TRBV28
d_call: TRBD1
cdr3_length: 13
clone_size: NA

cdr3_nt: TGTGCCAGCAGCCAAGGGGACCAGGGATGGACCCAGTACTTC
cdr3_aa: CASSQGDQGWTQYF
j_call: TRBJ2-5
v_call: TRBV4-2
d_call: NA
cdr3_length: 14
clone_size: few

cdr3_nt: TGTGCCAGCTCAGCCTTGGCAGGGATCGATGAGCAGTTCTTC
cdr3_aa: CASSALAGIDEQFF
j_call: TRBJ2-1
v_call: TRBV18
d_call: NA
cdr3_length: 14
clone_size: NA

cdr3_nt: TGCAGTGCTAGAGGCGGGACTACGAAACCAAAAGAGACCCAGTACTTC
cdr3_aa: CSARGGTTKPKETQYF
j_call: TRBJ2-5
v_call: TRBV20-1
d_call: TRBD2
cdr3_length: 16
clone_size: many

cdr3_nt: TGTGCCAGCAGTTTGATCCGTGATGGGGAGACCCAGTACTTC
cdr3_aa: CASSLIRDGETQYF
j_call: TRBJ2-5
v_call: TRBV12-3/TRBV12-4
d_call: NA
cdr3_length: 14
clone_size: few

cdr3_nt: TGCGCCAGCAGCTTGGGACAGACCTCTGGAGGCTACACCTTC
cdr3_aa: CASSLGQTSGGYTF
j_call: TRBJ1-2
v_call: TRBV5-1
d_call: NA
cdr3_length: 14
clone_size: NA

cdr3_nt: TGCGCCAGCAGCTTGGAAAGGGATAATGAAAAACTGTTTTTT
cdr3_aa: CASSLERDNEKLFF
j_call: TRBJ1-4
v_call: TRBV5-1
d_call: NA
cdr3_length: 14
clone_size: NA

cdr3_nt: TGTGCCAGCAGTTACCGGTCCTACAATGAGCAGTTCTTC
cdr3_aa: CASSYRSYNEQFF
j_call: TRBJ2-1
v_call: TRBV6-6
d_call: NA
cdr3_length: 13
clone_size: NA

cdr3_nt: TGTGCCATCCTCGGGGGGCATGGCTACACCTTC
cdr3_aa: CAILGGHGYTF
j_call: TRBJ1-2
v_call: TRBV6-6
d_call: NA
cdr3_length: 11
clone_size: NA

cdr3_nt: TGCAGTGCTAGAGGTGGGACTAGCGGGGATTACTACGAGCAGTACTTC
cdr3_aa: CSARGGTSGDYYEQYF
j_call: TRBJ2-7
v_call: TRBV20-1
d_call: TRBD2
cdr3_length: 16
clone_size: few

cdr3_nt: TGCAGTGCTAGTCCCCTGGGACAGGGGGGGAACGAGCAGTACTTC
cdr3_aa: CSASPLGQGGNEQYF
j_call: TRBJ2-7
v_call: TRBV20-1
d_call: TRBD1
cdr3_length: 15
clone_size: few

cdr3_nt: TGTGCCAGCAGCCTAGACAGGGGCTCTGGGGCCAACGTCCTGACTTTC
cdr3_aa: CASSLDRGSGANVLTF
j_call: TRBJ2-6
v_call: TRBV7-9
d_call: TRBD1
cdr3_length: 16
clone_size: few

cdr3_nt: TGTGCCAGCAGCTTAGGCGCTTCCTATTTCTTC
cdr3_aa: CASSLGASYFF
j_call: TRBJ2-1
v_call: TRBV11-2
d_call: NA
cdr3_length: 11
clone_size: few

cdr3_nt: TGTGCCAGCACAGCCAGCGGGACCGGGGCCAACGTCCTGACTTTC
cdr3_aa: CASTASGTGANVLTF
j_call: TRBJ2-6
v_call: TRBV6-2/TRBV6-3
d_call: TRBD2
cdr3_length: 15
clone_size: few